Sequencing of this T cell receptor (beta chain) was carried out in a study of shared clonotypes between healthy human individuals. Study results and caveats: Sequencing depth was expected to affect clonotype sharing among donors.

Germline assignment: CDR1 MGHRA and CDR2 YSYEKL. The CDR3 extends over 15 amino acids. Unmatched junction bases numbered 5, after V lost 4 bases and J lost 6 bases. Turning to this clone: What it recognizes is unknown.

Positive CCR7 selection of CD45RO-negative cells yielded the naive CD8 cells, and terminally differentiated effector memory CD45RA+ cells were excluded. Each sorted subset replicate got 200 ng genomic DNA, 25,000 to 30,000 genomes. The repertoire was sequenced with immunoSEQ multiplex PCR; TCRdb's copy has only in-frame clones and lacks some. Among roughly 650,000 clones, roughly 96% were seen once, and the ten largest hold less than 0.13%. The chain combines TRBV4-1 with TRBJ1-4; 10 positions agree with TRBD1. The specimen was naive CD8+ T cells sorted from blood. The receptor's source is a woman in her 30s in good health. The CDR3, as DNA: TGCGCCAGCAGCCCACCGGGACAGGGGCATGAAAAACTGTTTTTT. It codes for CASSPPGQGHEKLFF.